One and the same sample provided the 16 T cell receptor beta chains below, sequenced in a study of shared clonotypes between healthy human individuals. Data came from immunoSEQ multiplex PCR; TCRdb stores just in-frame clones and leaves some out. This table holds about 2.2 million clones, over 85% found once. Terminally differentiated effector memory CD45RA+ cells were excluded by CCR7 positive selection of CD45RO-negative cells. The sequencing input was naive CD8+ T cells from PBMCs. These receptors came from a man aged 18 to 29 in good health. Some clones in this sample may be carry-over from other donors' samples.

The chain uses TRBV6-1 and TRBJ1-1; D gene ambiguous. Germline V gene data show CDR1 as MNHNS and CDR2 as SASEGT. The germline V and J ends were trimmed by 4 bases and 3 bases, with 3 bases remaining between them. The CDR3 is 11 residues long. This chain's CDR3 is CASSGDTEAFF. CDR3 in DNA: TGTGCCAGCAGTGGGGACACTGAAGCTTTCTTT.

The chain recombines TRBV30 with TRBJ1-2; D gene uncertain. V was pared by 4 bases and J by 8 bases, with 11 bases between. The CDR3 runs to 11 residues. Looked up from germline, CDR1 is GTSNPN and CDR2 is SVGIG (reference sequence). The CDR3 is CAWNSLGGYTF. The CDR3 nucleotides read TGTGCCTGGAATTCTTTGGGGGGCTACACCTTC.

This chain links TRBV5-4 with TRBJ2-1; D is possibly TRBD2 (6 bases). In germline, CDR1 is SGHNT, CDR2 YYREEE (reference sequence). This CDR3 comprises 17 residues. The V and J ends lost 0 bases and 2 bases respectively, with 15 bases between them. The CDR3 reads CASSLVRGSPAYNEQFF. CDR3 DNA sequence: TGTGCCAGCAGCTTGGTCCGGGGGAGCCCAGCCTACAATGAGCAGTTCTTC.

The chain carries TRBV7-8 and TRBJ2-2; 8 bases match TRBD2. CDR3 length: 15 residues. CDR1 and CDR2 (germline): SGHVS, FQNEAQ. V dropped 3 bases and J dropped 3; count of bases not matched to a gene: 3. CDR3 sequence (DNA): TGTGCCAGCAGCTTCCCAGCGGGAGACACCGGGGAGCTGTTTTTT. This sequence encodes CASSFPAGDTGELFF. The entire variable domain, with the rest obtained from reference TRBV7-8 and TRBJ2-2, is as follows: GAGVSQSPRYKVAKRGQDVALRCDPISGHVSLFWYQQALGQGPEFLTYFQNEAQLDKSGLPSDRFFAERPEGSVSTLKIQRTQQEDSAVYLCASSFPAGDTGELFFGEGSRLTVL.

This clone has just one count. The rearrangement uses TRBV28 and TRBJ2-1; tentatively, D is TRBD1 or TRBD2 (6 bases each). The CDR3 is made up of 14 amino acids. CDR1 is MDHEN, CDR2 SYDVKM, per germline. Trimming stripped 7 bases from V and 8 bases from J, with 18 bases between. CDR3: CASTLRRGFDEQFF. CDR3 sequence (DNA): TGTGCCAGCACCTTAAGGAGGGGGTTCGATGAGCAGTTCTTC.

This chain links TRBV27 with TRBJ1-2; no clear D. Germline V gives CDR1 MNHEY, CDR2 SMNVEV (reference sequence). Between the trimmed V and J ends, which lost 0 bases and 5 bases, there was a span of 10 bases. CDR3 length: 14 amino acids. The chain's CDR3 is CASSLSGNFYGYTF. CDR3 nucleotides: TGTGCCAGCAGTTTATCGGGAAACTTTTATGGCTACACCTTC.

This rearrangement joins TRBV28 to TRBJ2-2; 7 bases fit TRBD1. From germline, CDR1 is MDHEN and CDR2 SYDVKM. The CDR3 extends over 15 amino acids. J gave up 3 bases and V 6 bases, and 7 bases lay outside the gene matches. CDR3 sequence: CASRPRGMYTGELFF. Written as DNA, the CDR3 is TGTGCCAGCAGACCCAGGGGGATGTACACCGGGGAGCTGTTTTTT.

Note on this clone: One junction end does not reproduce the germline sequence, and a read error may be involved. The identical CDR3 is also encoded by other nucleotide sequences in the sample. The rearrangement uses TRBV25-1 and TRBJ2-7, with 7 bases fitting TRBD1. CDR3 length: 13 residues. From germline, CDR1 is MGHDK and CDR2 SYGVNS. CDR3 sequence reads: CASRGTTWYEQYF. CDR3 bases: TGTGCTAGCAGGGGGACCACATGGTACGAGCAGTACTTC.

The chain is built from TRBV19 and TRBJ2-7; D perhaps matches TRBD1 (6 bases). The CDR3 is made up of 14 amino acids. Trimming took off 8 bases at V and 0 bases at J, with 14 bases between the two ends. The germline gives CDR1 LNHDA, CDR2 SQIVND (reference sequence). The CDR3 is CASRKTGLSYEQYF. In nucleotides, the CDR3 is TGTGCCAGTCGGAAAACAGGGCTCTCCTACGAGCAGTACTTC.

This chain uses TRBV9 with TRBJ2-7; TRBD2 matches at 14 bases. The length of the CDR3 is 18 residues. Trimming took 0 bases from V and 0 from J; bases not matched to a gene: 5. CDR1 is SGDLS, CDR2 YYNGEE, per germline. CDR3 region: CASSVGRTSGRTSYEQYF. CDR3 sequence (DNA): TGTGCCAGCAGCGTAGGGCGGACTAGCGGGAGGACCTCCTACGAGCAGTACTTC.

The rearrangement uses TRBV15 and TRBJ2-3; 8 positions agree with TRBD1. Germline CDR1 reads LNHNV; CDR2 reads YYDKDF (reference sequence). This CDR3 is 16 amino acids long. V was clipped by 1 base and J by 6 bases; unmatched bases: 9. The CDR3 reads CATSRVGQGASDTQYF. The CDR3, as DNA: TGTGCCACCAGCAGAGTGGGCCAGGGGGCGTCGGATACGCAGTATTTT.

This chain connects TRBV4-2 to TRBJ2-7; 9 nucleotides match TRBD2. V lost 0 bases to trimming and J lost 4 bases; unmatched junction nucleotides: 4. Germline CDR1 is LGHNA and CDR2 is YNFKEQ. CDR3 length equals 15 residues. The CDR3 is CASSQESSGRYEQYF. CDR3 DNA sequence: TGTGCCAGCAGCCAAGAGAGTAGCGGGAGATACGAGCAGTACTTC.

The chain links TRBV4-3 to TRBJ1-5; D unresolved. CDR1 is LGHNA, CDR2 YSLEER, per germline. The CDR3 is 15 residues long. Trimming took 0 bases from V and 6 from J, leaving 12 bases between them. The CDR3 bases are TGCGCCAGCAGCCAAGATATCGATGATAGTCAGCCCCAGCATTTT. It specifies CASSQDIDDSQPQHF.

V usage is TRBV19 and J usage is TRBJ2-7, with TRBD2 matching 8 bases. This CDR3 region has 13 residues. Germline V CDR1 and CDR2: LNHDA, SQIVND (reference sequence). V lost 3 bases and J lost 4; bases outside the gene matches: 2. CDR3 DNA: TGTGCCAGTAGTATGAAGCGGGGGTACGAGCAGTACTTC. It codes for CASSMKRGYEQYF.

The chain couples TRBV4-2 to TRBJ1-4, with D perhaps TRBD1 (5 bases). This CDR3 has 18 residues. The germline V gene encodes CDR1 LGHNA and CDR2 YNFKEQ. Deletions cut 0 bases from V and 0 bases from J, with 14 bases between. The CDR3 sequence: CASSQDLEGYATNEKLFF. CDR3 bases: TGTGCCAGCAGCCAAGATTTAGAGGGGTACGCAACTAATGAAAAACTGTTTTTT.

V gene TRBV10-1 combines with J gene TRBJ1-5; D is perhaps TRBD1 (6 bases). Trimming removed 1 base at V and 6 bases at J, with 25 bases between. Germline CDR1 reads WNHNN; CDR2 reads SYGVQD (reference sequence). The CDR3 totals 19 residues. The CDR3 DNA reads as TGCGCCAGCAGTGAGTTGACGTTAGCTATCGAACAGGGTCCTCAGCCCCAGCATTTT. Translated, it gives CASSELTLAIEQGPQPQHF.